This T cell receptor beta chain is drawn from a study of blood T cells in healthy people across ages. Trimming pared 1 base from V and 10 bases from J, leaving 16 bases between. Germline CDR1 reads DFQATT; CDR2 reads SNEGSKA (reference sequence). The CDR3 loop spans 13 amino acids. A second PCR of about 7 to 12 cycles used a sample-barcoded 5' primer and a J-beta primer mix. TCRdb independently ran MiXCR on the 5' RACE reads; one entry per CDR3 protein. The table includes 1,500,000 or so distinct CDR3 sequences, roughly 60% detected once. The source is a man aged 18 to 35 in good health. The genes are TRBV20-1 and TRBJ1-1; no definite D call. The sample taken for sequencing was blood. The CDR3 loop reads CSARVGSPKGAFF. In DNA, the CDR3 is TGCAGTGCTAGAGTAGGGAGCCCTAAGGGAGCTTTCTTT.